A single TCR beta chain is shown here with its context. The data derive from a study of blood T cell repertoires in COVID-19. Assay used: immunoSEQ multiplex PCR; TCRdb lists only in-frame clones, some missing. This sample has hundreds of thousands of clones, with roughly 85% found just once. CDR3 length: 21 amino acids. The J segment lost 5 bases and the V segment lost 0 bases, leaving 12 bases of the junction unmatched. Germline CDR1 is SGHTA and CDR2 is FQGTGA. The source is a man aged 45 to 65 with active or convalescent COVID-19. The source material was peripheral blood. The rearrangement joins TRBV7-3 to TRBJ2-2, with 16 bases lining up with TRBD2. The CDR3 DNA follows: TGTGCCAGCAGCTTAACAGCTCTGAGGGGACTAGCGGGAGGGATGACCGGGGAGCTGTTTTTT. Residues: CASSLTALRGLAGGMTGELFF.